This T cell receptor (beta chain) was sequenced in a study of blood T cell repertoires in COVID-19. Here immunoSEQ multiplex PCR was the method, and the copy in TCRdb shows in-frame clones only, minus some. The data contain around 300,000 clones, approximately 87% of them singletons. Sequencing was done on a sample of peripheral blood. The source is a woman aged 25 to 39 with COVID-19, enrolled during active disease.

CDR3 sequence reads: CASGLRTSGRGDTQYF. In DNA form, the CDR3 reads TGTGCTAGTGGTTTAAGGACTAGCGGGAGAGGGGATACGCAGTATTTT. The gene calls are TRBV12-5 and TRBJ2-3, with TRBD2 matching over 13 bases. With 3 bases clipped from V and 6 bases from J, the junction kept 6 bases outside the gene matches. CDR3 size: 16 residues. Germline values: CDR1 LGHNT, CDR2 FRNRAP.